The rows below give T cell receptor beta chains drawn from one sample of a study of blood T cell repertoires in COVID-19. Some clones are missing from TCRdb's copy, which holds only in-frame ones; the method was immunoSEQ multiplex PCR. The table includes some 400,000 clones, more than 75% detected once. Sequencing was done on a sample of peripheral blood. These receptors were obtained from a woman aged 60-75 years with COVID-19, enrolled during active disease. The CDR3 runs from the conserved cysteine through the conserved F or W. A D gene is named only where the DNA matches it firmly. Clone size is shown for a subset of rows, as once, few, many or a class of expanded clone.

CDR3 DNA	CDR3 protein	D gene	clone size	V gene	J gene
TGTGCCATCAGTGAGTCGAAAATTAGTTATGGCTACACCTTC	CAISESKISYGYTF	NA	once	TRBV10-3	TRBJ1-2
TGTGCCAGCTCACCGATCAGGGGGAGGAACACTGAAGCTTTCTTT	CASSPIRGRNTEAFF	TRBD1	NA	TRBV18	TRBJ1-1
TGTGCCAGCAGCTTTGGGGGGACTAACACTGAAGCTTTCTTT	CASSFGGTNTEAFF	NA	NA	TRBV5-6	TRBJ1-1
TGTGCCAGCAGCCCGAAGGGGCAGGGTCATTCCGAGCAGTACTTC	CASSPKGQGHSEQYF	NA	NA	TRBV9	TRBJ2-7
TGCGCCAGCAGAGACAGGGGGCAGGTTCAGCCCCAGCATTTT	CASRDRGQVQPQHF	TRBD1	NA	TRBV10-2	TRBJ1-5
TGTGCCAGCAGCTTGGAACAGACCAAAAACATTCAGTACTTC	CASSLEQTKNIQYF	NA	NA	TRBV5-6	TRBJ2-4
TGTGCCAGCAGTTCAGGGATCTCTGGAAACACCATATATTTT	CASSSGISGNTIYF	NA	NA	TRBV25-1	TRBJ1-3
TGTGCCAGTAGTATTGTCACAGGGGGATACTATGGCTACACCTTC	CASSIVTGGYYGYTF	TRBD1	NA	TRBV19	TRBJ1-2
TGTGCCACCAGCAGAGATCGATTACAGGGGAACGTTCAGCCCCAGCATTTT	CATSRDRLQGNVQPQHF	TRBD1	NA	TRBV15	TRBJ1-5
TGTGCTGTCGGGGGGGTCAGCTCCTACAATGAGCAGTTCTTC	CAVGGVSSYNEQFF	TRBD2	NA	TRBV30	TRBJ2-1
TGTGCCAGCAGTGGGACAGCAAATCAGCCCCAGCATTTT	CASSGTANQPQHF	TRBD1	NA	TRBV12-3/TRBV12-4	TRBJ1-5
TGTGCCAGCAGCGCAGAGGCTCAGGGGAACTATGGCTACACCTTC	CASSAEAQGNYGYTF	NA	NA	TRBV9	TRBJ1-2
TGTGCCAGCAGCCCACAGGGGTTTAGACTGAGCTTCTATGGCTACACCTTC	CASSPQGFRLSFYGYTF	TRBD1	few	TRBV5-6	TRBJ1-2
TGCGCCAGCAGCCAACAAGCATTAAGCACTGAAGCTTTCTTT	CASSQQALSTEAFF	NA	NA	TRBV4-1	TRBJ1-1
TGTGCCAGTAGAGGACAGGGGGGTGTTATCACCGGGGAGCTGTTTTTT	CASRGQGGVITGELFF	TRBD1	NA	TRBV19	TRBJ2-2
TGCGCCAGCAGTGTGGGGCAGGGCGTTGAAAAACTGTTTTTT	CASSVGQGVEKLFF	NA	NA	TRBV5-1	TRBJ1-4
TGTGCTAGTGGTTTGGGGGACAGGGGAGTAGACGGCAATCAGCCCCAGCATTTT	CASGLGDRGVDGNQPQHF	TRBD1	once	TRBV12-5	TRBJ1-5
TGTGCCAGCAGCTTAACAGGGTCCCACGAGCAGTACTTC	CASSLTGSHEQYF	NA	NA	TRBV11-3	TRBJ2-7
TGCGCCAGCAGTACAGGGGGGGGTTACGAGCAGTACTTC	CASSTGGGYEQYF	NA	NA	TRBV4-1	TRBJ2-7
TGTGCCAGCAGCTCGGGACAGGGTTTATTCTACGAGCAGTACTTC	CASSSGQGLFYEQYF	TRBD1	NA	TRBV5-4	TRBJ2-7
TGTGCCAGCAGCTCGAAGCGGGGTCAGTACGAGCAGTACTTC	CASSSKRGQYEQYF	TRBD2	once	TRBV5-8	TRBJ2-7
TGTGCCAGCAGTCCTCGGACAGGGAGGGAAGAAAAACTGTTTTTT	CASSPRTGREEKLFF	TRBD1	NA	TRBV28	TRBJ1-4
TGTGCCAGCAGCGCCAGACAGGGTTCGGCTGAAGCTTTCTTT	CASSARQGSAEAFF	TRBD1	NA	TRBV9	TRBJ1-1
TGCGCCAGCAGCCAATTGACAGGGTACGGTCAGCCCCAGCATTTT	CASSQLTGYGQPQHF	TRBD1	NA	TRBV4-1	TRBJ1-5
TGTGCCAGCAGCTTAATTAAGGACAGGACCCTAGCCAAAAACATTCAGTACTTC	CASSLIKDRTLAKNIQYF	TRBD1	few	TRBV7-9	TRBJ2-4
TGTGCCAGCAGCGGGGGGGGCCTGGCGGGCCAAGAGACCCAGTACTTC	CASSGGGLAGQETQYF	NA	once	TRBV5-4	TRBJ2-5
TGTGCCAGCAGCTTGGGGGGTTTCTCCTACGAGCAGTACTTC	CASSLGGFSYEQYF	NA	NA	TRBV7-9	TRBJ2-7
TGCGCCAGCAGCCAAAACCCGACTAGCCGCTCCTACAATGAGCAGTTCTTC	CASSQNPTSRSYNEQFF	TRBD2	once	TRBV4-1	TRBJ2-1
TGTGCCATCAGTGCGAGAGGCGACCGCTCCTATAATTCACCCCTCCACTTT	CAISARGDRSYNSPLHF	NA	NA	TRBV10-3	TRBJ1-6